This TCR beta chain was observed in a study of T cell responses to AZD1222 COVID-19 vaccine. Looking at the study overall: Pooled samples include second doses given at about 4 or 12 weeks.

Germline CDR1 reads GTSNPN; CDR2 reads SVGIG (reference sequence). Trimming took off 2 bases at V and 2 bases at J, with 10 bases between the two ends. The CDR3 covers 13 residues. General observations from the study: Close to half of spike-specific TCRs reportedly recognize unmutated variant regions. Samples come after the peak T cell response, not at day 14.

TCRdb's table, derived via immunoSEQ multiplex PCR, lists solely in-frame clones and lacks some. The sample consists of 54,000 or so clones, 88% of them appearing once. For this clone: No antigen is known for it.

The specimen was peripheral blood, collected on day 0 of AZD1222 vaccination. This chain uses TRBV30 with TRBJ2-7; D possibly uses TRBD1 or TRBD2 (5 bases each). This TCR came from an adult in good health. The CDR3 DNA reads as TGTGCCTGGAGTTCTGGGACCCCCTACGAGCAGTACTTC. Protein sequence: CAWSSGTPYEQYF.